This T cell receptor beta chain comes out of a study of T cell responses to AZD1222 COVID-19 vaccine. The study, taken as a whole, reports: Without day 14 samples, only post-peak T cell repertoires were studied. A mostly white British donor set with more females was recruited, and clonal diversity was possibly underestimated.

Produced via immunoSEQ multiplex PCR; TCRdb's table is partial and in-frame only. The data contain about 150,000 clones, over 80% of them singletons. Timing groups of about 4 and about 12 weeks for second doses were pooled. To note about this clone: Its cognate antigen is unknown.

The trim removed 5 bases at V and 2 bases at J, leaving 9 bases unmatched. Germline V gives CDR1 SGHTA, CDR2 FQGNSA. CDR3 size: 17 residues. The V gene is TRBV7-2, the J gene TRBJ2-1; TRBD2 matches at 10 bases. This sample comprised peripheral blood, obtained 28 days after the second AZD1222 dose. This TCR derives from an adult who received the AZD1222 COVID-19 vaccine. In DNA, the CDR3 is TGTGCCAGCAGCCCCCGAGGGCTAGCGGGAGCCTACAATGAGCAGTTCTTC. Amino acids: CASSPRGLAGAYNEQFF.